The clone carrying this TCR beta chain was counted once. Assay used: immunoSEQ multiplex PCR; TCRdb lists only in-frame clones, some missing. The repertoire holds some 200,000 clones, with 80% to 90% as singletons. After removal of 7 bases from V and 7 bases from J, the junction contained 8 bases not matched to a gene. The CDR3 covers 14 residues. Germline CDR1 and CDR2: SNHLY and FYNNEI. The sample comes from a study of blood T cell repertoires in COVID-19. Overall study: There were acute and convalescent COVID-19 samples, and they came from the United States, Italy and Spain. Nucleic acid was either cDNA or gDNA, and it came from T cells, B-cell-depleted T cells, or PBMCs.

Enrolled during active infection, Seattle patients were then followed longitudinally. This chain joins TRBV2 and TRBJ1-2, with 11 bases fitting TRBD1. The origin of this receptor is a woman aged 60-70 years with COVID-19, enrolled during active disease. The source material was peripheral blood. The CDR3 loop reads CASIRGQGALGYTF. The CDR3 region has the DNA TGTGCCAGCATCCGAGGACAGGGGGCTCTTGGCTACACCTTC. Using reference TRBV2 and TRBJ1-2 for the parts outside the CDR3, the full variable domain is EPEVTQTPSHQVTQMGQEVILRCVPISNHLYFYWYRQILGQKVEFLVSFYNNEISEKSEIFDDQFSVERPDGSNFTLKIRSTKLEDSAMYFCASIRGQGALGYTFGSGTRLTVV.